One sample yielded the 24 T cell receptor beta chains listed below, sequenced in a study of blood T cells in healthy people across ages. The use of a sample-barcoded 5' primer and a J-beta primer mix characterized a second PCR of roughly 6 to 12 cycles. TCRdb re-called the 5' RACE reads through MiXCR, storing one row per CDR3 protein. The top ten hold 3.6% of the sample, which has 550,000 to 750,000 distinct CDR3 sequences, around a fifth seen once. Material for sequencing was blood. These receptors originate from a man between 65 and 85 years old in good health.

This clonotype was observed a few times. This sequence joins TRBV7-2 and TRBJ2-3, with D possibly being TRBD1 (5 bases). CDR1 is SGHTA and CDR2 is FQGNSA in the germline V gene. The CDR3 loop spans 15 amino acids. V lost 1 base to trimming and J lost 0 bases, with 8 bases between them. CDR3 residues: CASSLVTGSTDTQYF. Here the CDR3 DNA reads TGTGCCAGCAGCTTAGTAACAGGCAGCACAGATACGCAGTATTTT.

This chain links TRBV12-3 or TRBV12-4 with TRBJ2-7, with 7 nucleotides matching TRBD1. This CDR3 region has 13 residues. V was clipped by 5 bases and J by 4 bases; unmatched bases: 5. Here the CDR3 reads CASSTGERYEQYF. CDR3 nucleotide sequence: TGTGCCAGCAGTACAGGGGAGAGGTACGAGCAGTACTTC.

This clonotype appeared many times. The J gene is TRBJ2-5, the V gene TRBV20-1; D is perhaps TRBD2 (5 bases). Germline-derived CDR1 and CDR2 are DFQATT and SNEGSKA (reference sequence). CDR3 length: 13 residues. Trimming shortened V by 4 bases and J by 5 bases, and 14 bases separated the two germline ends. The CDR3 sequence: CSANPLARETQYF. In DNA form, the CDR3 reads TGCAGTGCTAATCCGCTAGCCCGGGAGACCCAGTACTTC.

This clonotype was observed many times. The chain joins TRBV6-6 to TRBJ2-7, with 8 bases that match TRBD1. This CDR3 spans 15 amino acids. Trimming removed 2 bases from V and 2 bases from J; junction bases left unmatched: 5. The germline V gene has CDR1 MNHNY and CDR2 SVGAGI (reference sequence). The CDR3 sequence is CASSYTRTGPYEQYF. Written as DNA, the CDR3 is TGTGCCAGCAGTTACACCCGGACAGGGCCCTACGAGCAGTACTTC.

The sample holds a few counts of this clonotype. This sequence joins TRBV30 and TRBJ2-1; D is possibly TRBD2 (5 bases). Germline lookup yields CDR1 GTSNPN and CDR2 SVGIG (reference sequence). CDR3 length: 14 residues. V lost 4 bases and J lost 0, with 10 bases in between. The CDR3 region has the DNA TGTGCCTGGAACCAGCGGTCCTCCTACAATGAGCAGTTCTTC. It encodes CAWNQRSSYNEQFF.

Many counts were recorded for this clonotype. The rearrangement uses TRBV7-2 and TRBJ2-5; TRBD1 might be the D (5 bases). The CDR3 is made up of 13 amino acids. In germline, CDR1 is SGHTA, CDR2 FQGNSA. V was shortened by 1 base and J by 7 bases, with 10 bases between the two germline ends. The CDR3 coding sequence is TGTGCCAGCAGCTTAGAGGGTCAGGGGACCCAGTACTTC. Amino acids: CASSLEGQGTQYF.

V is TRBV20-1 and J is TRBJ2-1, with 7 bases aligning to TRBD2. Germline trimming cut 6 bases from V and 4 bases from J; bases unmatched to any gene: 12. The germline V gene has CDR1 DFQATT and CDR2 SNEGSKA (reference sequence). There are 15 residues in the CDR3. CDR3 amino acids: CSAPPPSGNYNEQFF. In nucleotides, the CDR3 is TGCAGTGCCCCCCCTCCCAGCGGGAATTACAATGAGCAGTTCTTC.

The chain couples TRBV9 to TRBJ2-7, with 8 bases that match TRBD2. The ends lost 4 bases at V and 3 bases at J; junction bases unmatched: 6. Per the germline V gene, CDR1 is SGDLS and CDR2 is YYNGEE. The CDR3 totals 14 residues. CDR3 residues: CASSPGGAYYEQYF. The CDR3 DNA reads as TGTGCCAGCAGCCCGGGAGGGGCCTACTACGAGCAGTACTTC. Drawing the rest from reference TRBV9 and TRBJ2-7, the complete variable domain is DSGVTQTPKHLITATGQRVTLRCSPRSGDLSVYWYQQSLDQGLQFLIQYYNGEERAKGNILERFSAQQFPDLHSELNLSSLELGDSALYFCASSPGGAYYEQYFGPGTRLTVT.

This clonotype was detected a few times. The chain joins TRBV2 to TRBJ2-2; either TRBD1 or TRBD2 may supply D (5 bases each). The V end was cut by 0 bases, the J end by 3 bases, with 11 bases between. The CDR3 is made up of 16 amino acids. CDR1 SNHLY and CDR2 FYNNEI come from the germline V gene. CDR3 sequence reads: CASSEALLGDTGELFF. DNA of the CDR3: TGTGCCAGCAGTGAAGCGCTCCTGGGGGACACCGGGGAGCTGTTTTTT.

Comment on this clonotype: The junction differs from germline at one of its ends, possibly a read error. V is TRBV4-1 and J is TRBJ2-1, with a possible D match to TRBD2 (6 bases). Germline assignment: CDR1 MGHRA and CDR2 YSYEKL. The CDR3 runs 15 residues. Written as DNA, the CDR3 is TGCGCCGGCAGCCAACTCGGTGGGGGGTTGAACGAGCAGTTCTTC. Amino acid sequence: CAGSQLGGGLNEQFF.

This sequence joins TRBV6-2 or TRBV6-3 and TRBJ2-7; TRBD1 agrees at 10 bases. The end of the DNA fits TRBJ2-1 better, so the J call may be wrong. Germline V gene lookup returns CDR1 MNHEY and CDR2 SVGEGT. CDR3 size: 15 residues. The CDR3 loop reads CASRLGTGAYPQQFF. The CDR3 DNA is TGTGCCAGCCGTTTAGGGACAGGGGCGTACCCTCAGCAGTTCTTC.

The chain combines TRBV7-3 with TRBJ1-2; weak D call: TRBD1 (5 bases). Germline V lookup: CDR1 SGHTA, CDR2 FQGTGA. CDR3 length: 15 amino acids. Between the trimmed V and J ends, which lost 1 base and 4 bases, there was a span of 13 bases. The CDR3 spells CASSLNAGLGYGYTF. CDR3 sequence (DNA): TGTGCCAGCAGCTTAAACGCAGGGCTCGGCTATGGCTACACCTTC.

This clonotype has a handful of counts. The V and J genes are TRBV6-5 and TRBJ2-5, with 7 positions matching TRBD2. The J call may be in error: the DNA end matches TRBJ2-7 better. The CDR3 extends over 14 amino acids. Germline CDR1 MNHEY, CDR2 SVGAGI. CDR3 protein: CASRTGGNLPEQYF. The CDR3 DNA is TGTGCCAGCAGAACGGGGGGAAACCTTCCCGAGCAGTACTTC.

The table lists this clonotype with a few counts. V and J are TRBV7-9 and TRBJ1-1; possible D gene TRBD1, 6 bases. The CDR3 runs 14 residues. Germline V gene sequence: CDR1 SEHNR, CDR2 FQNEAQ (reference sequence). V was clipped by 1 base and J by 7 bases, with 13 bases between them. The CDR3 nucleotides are TGTGCCAGCAGCTTAGAGGGGGGAACTATTGAAGCTTTCTTT. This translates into CASSLEGGTIEAFF.

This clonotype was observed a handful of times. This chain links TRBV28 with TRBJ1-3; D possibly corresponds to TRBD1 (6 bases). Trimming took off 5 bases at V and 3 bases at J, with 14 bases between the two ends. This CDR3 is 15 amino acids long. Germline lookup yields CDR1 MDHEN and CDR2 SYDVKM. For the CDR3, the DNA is TGTGCCAGCAGTCCGAACCACAGGGTTGGAAACACCATATATTTT. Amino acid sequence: CASSPNHRVGNTIYF. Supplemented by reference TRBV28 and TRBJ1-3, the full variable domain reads DVKVTQSSRYLVKRTGEKVFLECVQDMDHENMFWYRQDPGLGLRLIYFSYDVKMKEKGDIPEGYSVSREKKERFSLILESASTNQTSMYLCASSPNHRVGNTIYFGEGSWLTVV.

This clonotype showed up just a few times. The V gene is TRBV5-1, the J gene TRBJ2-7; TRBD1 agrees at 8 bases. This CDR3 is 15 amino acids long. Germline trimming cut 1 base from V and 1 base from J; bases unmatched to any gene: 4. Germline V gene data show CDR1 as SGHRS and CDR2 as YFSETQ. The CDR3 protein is CASSLQGAISYEQYF. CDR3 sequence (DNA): TGCGCCAGCAGCTTGCAGGGGGCAATTTCCTACGAGCAGTACTTC.

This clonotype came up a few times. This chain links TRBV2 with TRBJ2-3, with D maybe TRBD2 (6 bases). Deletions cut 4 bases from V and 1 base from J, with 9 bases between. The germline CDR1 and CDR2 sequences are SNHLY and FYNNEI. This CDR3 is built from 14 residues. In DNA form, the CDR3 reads TGTGCCAGCAGTGGGGGGGTCGGCACAGATACGCAGTATTTT. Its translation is CASSGGVGTDTQYF.

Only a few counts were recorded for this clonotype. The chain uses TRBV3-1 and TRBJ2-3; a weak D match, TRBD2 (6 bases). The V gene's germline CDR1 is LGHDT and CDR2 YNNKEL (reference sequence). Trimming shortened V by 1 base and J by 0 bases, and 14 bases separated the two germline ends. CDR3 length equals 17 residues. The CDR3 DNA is TGTGCCAGCAGCCAAGTCGTGGGAGGCGCTAGCACAGATACGCAGTATTTT. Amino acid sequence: CASSQVVGGASTDTQYF.

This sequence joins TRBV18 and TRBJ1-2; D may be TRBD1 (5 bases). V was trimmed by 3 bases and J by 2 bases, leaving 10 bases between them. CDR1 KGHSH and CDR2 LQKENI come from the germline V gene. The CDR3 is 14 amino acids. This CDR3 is CASSPGRDNYGYTF. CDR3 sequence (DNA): TGTGCCAGCTCACCGGGCCGGGACAACTATGGCTACACCTTC.

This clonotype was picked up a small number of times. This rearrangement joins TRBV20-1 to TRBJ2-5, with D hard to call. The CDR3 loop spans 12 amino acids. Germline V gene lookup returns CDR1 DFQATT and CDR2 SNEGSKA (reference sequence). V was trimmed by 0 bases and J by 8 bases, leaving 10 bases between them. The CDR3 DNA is TGCAGTGCTAGAGATTTAAAGAAAACCCAGTACTTC. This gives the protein CSARDLKKTQYF.

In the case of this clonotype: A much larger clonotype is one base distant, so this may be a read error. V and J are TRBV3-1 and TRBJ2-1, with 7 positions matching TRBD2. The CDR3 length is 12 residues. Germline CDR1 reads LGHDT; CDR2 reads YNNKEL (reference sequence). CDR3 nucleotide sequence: TGTGCCAGCGAAGTGGCGGGGGAAGAGCGGTTCTTC. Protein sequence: CASEVAGEERFF.

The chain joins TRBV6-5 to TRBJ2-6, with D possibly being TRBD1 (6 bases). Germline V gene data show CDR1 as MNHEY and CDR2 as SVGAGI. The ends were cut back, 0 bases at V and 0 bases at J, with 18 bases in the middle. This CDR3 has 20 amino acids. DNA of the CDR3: TGTGCCAGCAGTTACTCGAGGCCGACAGGTTCCTACTCTGGGGCCAACGTCCTGACTTTC. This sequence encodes CASSYSRPTGSYSGANVLTF.

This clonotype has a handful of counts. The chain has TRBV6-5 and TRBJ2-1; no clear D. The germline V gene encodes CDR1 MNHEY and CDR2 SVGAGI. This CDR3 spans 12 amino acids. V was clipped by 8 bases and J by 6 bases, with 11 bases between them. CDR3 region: CASVSGVNEQFF. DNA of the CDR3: TGTGCCAGCGTTTCCGGCGTCAATGAGCAGTTCTTC.

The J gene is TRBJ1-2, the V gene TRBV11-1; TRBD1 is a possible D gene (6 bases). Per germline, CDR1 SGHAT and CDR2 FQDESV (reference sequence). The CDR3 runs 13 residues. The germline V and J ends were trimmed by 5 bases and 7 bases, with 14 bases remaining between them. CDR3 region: CASSKQGGGGYTF. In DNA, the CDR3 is TGTGCCAGCAGCAAACAGGGCGGTGGTGGCTACACCTTC.